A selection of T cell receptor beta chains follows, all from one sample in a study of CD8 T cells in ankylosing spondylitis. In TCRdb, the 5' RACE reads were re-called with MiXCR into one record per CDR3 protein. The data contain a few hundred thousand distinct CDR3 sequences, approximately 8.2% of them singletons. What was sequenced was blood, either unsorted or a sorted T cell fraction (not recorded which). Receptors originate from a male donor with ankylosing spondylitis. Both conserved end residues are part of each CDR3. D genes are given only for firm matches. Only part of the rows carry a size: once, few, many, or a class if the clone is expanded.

TGTGCCAGCAGTGAATCCGGGCAGAACACCCTTTCATTCGAAGCTTTCTTT	CASSESGQNTLSFEAFF	TRBV25-1	TRBJ1-1	few	NA	17
TGTGCCAGCAGTAACCTCAGGGGCCTCGGGGAGACCCAGCACTTC	CASSNLRGLGETQHF	TRBV28	TRBJ2-5	few	NA	15
TGTGCCAGCACCAGCTTTTCGGATAAAGCTTTCTTT	CASTSFSDKAFF	TRBV7-9	TRBJ1-1	NA	NA	12
TGCAGCGTTGCATTCCTAGCGGGAGAAGTCCAAGAGACCCAGTACTTC	CSVAFLAGEVQETQYF	TRBV29-1	TRBJ2-5	many	TRBD2	16
TGTGCCAGCAGCCAAGATATCTGGGGAGACAATGAGCAGTTCTTC	CASSQDIWGDNEQFF	TRBV14	TRBJ2-1	few	NA	15
TGCGCCAGCAGCTGGACTAGCGGGAATGGTAATGAGCAGTTCTTC	CASSWTSGNGNEQFF	TRBV5-1	TRBJ2-1	NA	TRBD2	15
TGCAGTGCCCTAGGGACTAAGAAAGGGTATGAGCAGTTCTTC	CSALGTKKGYEQFF	TRBV20-1	TRBJ2-1	many	TRBD2	14
TGTGCCAGCAAACCCGGGACTTGGTCCTACAATGAGCAGTTCTTC	CASKPGTWSYNEQFF	TRBV28	TRBJ2-1	few	NA	15
TGTGCCAGCAGCGTAAGCGGGAGGTCGAACACCGGGGAGCTGTTTTTT	CASSVSGRSNTGELFF	TRBV9	TRBJ2-2	NA	TRBD2	16
TGTGCCAGCAGTTACACAGGGGCGAGCACTGAAGCTTTCTTT	CASSYTGASTEAFF	TRBV12-3/TRBV12-4	TRBJ1-1	many	TRBD1	14
TGTGCCAGCAGCAGACTAAGTGGCGAGCAGTACTTC	CASSRLSGEQYF	TRBV14	TRBJ2-7	NA	NA	12
TGTGCCAGCACTAGCGGGGGGGAGTACGAGCAGTACTTC	CASTSGGEYEQYF	TRBV12-3/TRBV12-4	TRBJ2-7	few	TRBD2	13
TGCAGTGCTAGGAAACCGGAGGGGTTATACAATGAGCAGTTCTTC	CSARKPEGLYNEQFF	TRBV20-1	TRBJ2-1	NA	NA	15
TGTGCCAGTAGCGGGAGTGCTTTTGGAGAGACCCAGTACTTC	CASSGSAFGETQYF	TRBV27	TRBJ2-5	few	TRBD2	14
TGTGCCAGCAGCTTACAAACAGGACCTTGGGCCCAGTACTTC	CASSLQTGPWAQYF	TRBV7-2	TRBJ2-5	NA	NA	14
TGCAGTGCTAGCAGGACAGGGTTAAACATTCAGTACTTC	CSASRTGLNIQYF	TRBV20-1	TRBJ2-4	few	TRBD1	13
TGCGCCAGCAGCCCCGACAGGGGGCTGATGAACACTGAAGCTTTCTTT	CASSPDRGLMNTEAFF	TRBV4-1	TRBJ1-1	many	TRBD1	16
TGCGCCAGCAGCCTCCGGGACGTCTCCTACGAGCAGTACTTC	CASSLRDVSYEQYF	TRBV5-1	TRBJ2-7	NA	NA	14
TGTGCCAGCTCCCTGGACACTGACTGGGGGATCGAGCAGTACTTC	CASSLDTDWGIEQYF	TRBV18	TRBJ2-7	few	NA	15
TGTGCCTGGAGTCTTACGGGCCCGCACGAGCAGTACTTC	CAWSLTGPHEQYF	TRBV30	TRBJ2-7	few	NA	13
TGCGCCAGCAGCTTGGTGGCTAGGTCCTACAATGAGCAGTTCTTC	CASSLVARSYNEQFF	TRBV5-1	TRBJ2-1	many	NA	15
TGTGCCAGCAGCTTAGCGGTTGACAGGGCGGCTTCTGAAGCTTTCTTT	CASSLAVDRAASEAFF	TRBV7-2	TRBJ1-1	few	TRBD1	16
TGTGCCAGTGGACAGAGTCTAGAGACCCAGTACTTC	CASGQSLETQYF	TRBV12-3/TRBV12-4	TRBJ2-5	many	NA	12
TGTGCCAGCAGTTGGGCAGGGGGCTCCTACAATGAGCAGTTCTTC	CASSWAGGSYNEQFF	TRBV6-2/TRBV6-3	TRBJ2-1	NA	TRBD1	15
TGCAGCGTTGCATGGTCTGCTTCCGGGGAGACCCAGTACTTC	CSVAWSASGETQYF	TRBV29-1	TRBJ2-5	few	NA	14
TGCGCCAGCAGCTTGGTAGGGGCCGGCAATCAGCCCCAGCATTTT	CASSLVGAGNQPQHF	TRBV5-1	TRBJ1-5	NA	NA	15
TGTGCCAGCAGCCCCCCCTCCGGGGTAAGCGAATATGAGCAGTTCTTC	CASSPPSGVSEYEQFF	TRBV7-6	TRBJ2-1	NA	NA	16
TGTGCCTGGAGTGGGAACGTCGCCGCTGAAGCTTCCTTT	CAWSGNVAAEASF	TRBV30	TRBJ1-1	many	NA	13
TGTGCTAGTGGTTTGGTAAACCAGGGAGTCCACTACGAGCAGTACTTC	CASGLVNQGVHYEQYF	TRBV12-5	TRBJ2-7	once	NA	16
TGTGCCAGCAGTTCCCGACAGGGCCCCTACGAGCAGTACTTC	CASSSRQGPYEQYF	TRBV12-3/TRBV12-4	TRBJ2-7	few	TRBD1	14
TGCAGCGTTGTAGAACGACCTTACAATGAGCAGTTCTTC	CSVVERPYNEQFF	TRBV29-1	TRBJ2-1	NA	NA	13
TGTGCCAGCAGACTGACTAGCGGGAGGCCGGATACGCAGTATTTT	CASRLTSGRPDTQYF	TRBV7-2	TRBJ2-3	NA	TRBD2	15
TGCAGTGCTAGAGATCTTCGCGGGACCTACGAGCAGTACTTC	CSARDLRGTYEQYF	TRBV20-1	TRBJ2-7	few	NA	14
TGTGCCAGCAGTGACCAGGGGCGCTGGACTAGAGCCTACGAGCAGTACTTC	CASSDQGRWTRAYEQYF	TRBV2	TRBJ2-7	few	NA	17
TGTGCCAGCAGCTTCCGGGACAGGGGGTACCAAGAGACCCAGTACTTC	CASSFRDRGYQETQYF	TRBV11-3	TRBJ2-5	many	TRBD1	16
TGTGCCAGCAGCTTTGGACTAGGGCGAGAGACCCAGTACTTC	CASSFGLGRETQYF	TRBV7-3	TRBJ2-5	few	TRBD2	14
TGCGCCAGCAGAAAGCGGAACACCCTCTCTGGGGCCAACGTCCTGACTTTC	CASRKRNTLSGANVLTF	TRBV10-2	TRBJ2-6	NA	NA	17
TGTGCCAGCAGCTTGATGGGGAGTTCCTACAATGAGCAGTTCTTC	CASSLMGSSYNEQFF	TRBV7-2	TRBJ2-1	many	NA	15